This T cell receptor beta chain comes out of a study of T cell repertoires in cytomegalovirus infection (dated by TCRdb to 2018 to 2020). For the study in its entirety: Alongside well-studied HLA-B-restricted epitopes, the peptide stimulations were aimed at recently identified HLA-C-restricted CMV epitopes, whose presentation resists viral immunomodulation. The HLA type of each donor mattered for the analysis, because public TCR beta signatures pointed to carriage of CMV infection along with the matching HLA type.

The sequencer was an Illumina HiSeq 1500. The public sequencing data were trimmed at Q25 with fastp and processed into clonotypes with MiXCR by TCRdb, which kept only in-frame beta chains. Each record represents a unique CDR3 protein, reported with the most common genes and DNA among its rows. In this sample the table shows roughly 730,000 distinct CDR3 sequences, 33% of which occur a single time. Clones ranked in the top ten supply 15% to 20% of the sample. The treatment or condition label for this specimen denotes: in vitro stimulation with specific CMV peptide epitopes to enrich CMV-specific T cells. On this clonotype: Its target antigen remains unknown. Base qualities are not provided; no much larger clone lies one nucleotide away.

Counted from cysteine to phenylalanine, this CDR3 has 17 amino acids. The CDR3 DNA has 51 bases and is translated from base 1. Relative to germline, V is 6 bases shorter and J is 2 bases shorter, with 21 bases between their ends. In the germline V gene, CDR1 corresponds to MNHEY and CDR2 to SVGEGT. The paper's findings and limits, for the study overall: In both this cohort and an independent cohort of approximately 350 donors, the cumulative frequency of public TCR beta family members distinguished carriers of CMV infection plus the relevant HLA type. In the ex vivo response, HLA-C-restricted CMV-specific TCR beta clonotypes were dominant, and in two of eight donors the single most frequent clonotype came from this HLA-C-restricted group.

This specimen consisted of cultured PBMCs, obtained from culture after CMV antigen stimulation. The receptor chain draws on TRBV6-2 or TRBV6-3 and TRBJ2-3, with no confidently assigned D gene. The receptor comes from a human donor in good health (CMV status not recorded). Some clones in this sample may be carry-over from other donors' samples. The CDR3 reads CASSTPATSPTTDTQYF. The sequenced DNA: TGTGCCAGCAGCACCCCCGCGACCTCCCCCACCACAGATACGCAGTATTTT.